The present T cell receptor beta chain was sequenced within a study of blood T cell repertoires in COVID-19. Sequencing was performed with immunoSEQ multiplex PCR; in TCRdb, only in-frame clones are kept and a portion is missing. Of tens of thousands of clones in the sample, 75% to 90% are singletons; the top ten hold more than 30%. Germline values: CDR1 SGHRS, CDR2 YFSETQ. V lost 2 bases, J lost 0 bases, and 10 bases lay in between. The CDR3 is made up of 15 amino acids. Sequencing was done on a sample of peripheral blood. The rearrangement joins TRBV5-1 to TRBJ2-3; D is possibly TRBD2 (5 bases). This TCR was sampled from an elderly man with acute or convalescent COVID-19. CDR3 in amino acids: CASSFQRTSTDTQYF. CDR3 DNA sequence: TGCGCCAGCAGCTTTCAGCGGACTAGCACAGATACGCAGTATTTT. Together with reference TRBV5-1 and TRBJ2-3, the CDR3 gives the full variable domain: KAGVTQTPRYLIKTRGQQVTLSCSPISGHRSVSWYQQTPGQGLQFLFEYFSETQRNKGNFPGRFSGRQFSNSRSEMNVSTLELGDSALYLCASSFQRTSTDTQYFGPGTRLTVL.